This TCR beta chain was obtained from a study listed by TCRdb under 2016. As concerns this clonotype: This clone's antigen is unknown. Base qualities are not provided; no much larger clone lies one nucleotide away.

Measured from the cysteine to the phenylalanine, the CDR3 is 15 residues long. Only the CDR3 portion is preserved as DNA: 45 bases, with reading frame beginning at the first base. CDR1 and CDR2 were assigned from the germline V gene as LGHNA and YNFKEQ. Trimming removed 6 bases from V and 6 bases from J, leaving 15 bases between the germline ends. Libraries were built with RT-PCR. Sequencing was carried out with an Illumina MiSeq. TCRdb reworked the public reads: Q25 trimming with fastp, MiXCR clone assembly, productive beta chains retained. Rows with one shared CDR3 protein collapse into an entry with the most common genes and DNA. For this sample the table gives approximately 720,000 distinct CDR3 sequences, of which approximately 15% were detected only once. Roughly 3.9% of the sample comes from the top ten.

This clonotype was obtained from a female donor in good health, serving as a healthy control. Material: memory CD4+ T cells from blood. This chain is built from TRBV4-2 and TRBJ1-6, and possibly TRBD1, on 5 matching bases. Here is the DNA: TGTGCCAGCAGGAGGGGTACAGAGTTTAATTCACCCCTCCACTTT. It specifies CASRRGTEFNSPLHF.